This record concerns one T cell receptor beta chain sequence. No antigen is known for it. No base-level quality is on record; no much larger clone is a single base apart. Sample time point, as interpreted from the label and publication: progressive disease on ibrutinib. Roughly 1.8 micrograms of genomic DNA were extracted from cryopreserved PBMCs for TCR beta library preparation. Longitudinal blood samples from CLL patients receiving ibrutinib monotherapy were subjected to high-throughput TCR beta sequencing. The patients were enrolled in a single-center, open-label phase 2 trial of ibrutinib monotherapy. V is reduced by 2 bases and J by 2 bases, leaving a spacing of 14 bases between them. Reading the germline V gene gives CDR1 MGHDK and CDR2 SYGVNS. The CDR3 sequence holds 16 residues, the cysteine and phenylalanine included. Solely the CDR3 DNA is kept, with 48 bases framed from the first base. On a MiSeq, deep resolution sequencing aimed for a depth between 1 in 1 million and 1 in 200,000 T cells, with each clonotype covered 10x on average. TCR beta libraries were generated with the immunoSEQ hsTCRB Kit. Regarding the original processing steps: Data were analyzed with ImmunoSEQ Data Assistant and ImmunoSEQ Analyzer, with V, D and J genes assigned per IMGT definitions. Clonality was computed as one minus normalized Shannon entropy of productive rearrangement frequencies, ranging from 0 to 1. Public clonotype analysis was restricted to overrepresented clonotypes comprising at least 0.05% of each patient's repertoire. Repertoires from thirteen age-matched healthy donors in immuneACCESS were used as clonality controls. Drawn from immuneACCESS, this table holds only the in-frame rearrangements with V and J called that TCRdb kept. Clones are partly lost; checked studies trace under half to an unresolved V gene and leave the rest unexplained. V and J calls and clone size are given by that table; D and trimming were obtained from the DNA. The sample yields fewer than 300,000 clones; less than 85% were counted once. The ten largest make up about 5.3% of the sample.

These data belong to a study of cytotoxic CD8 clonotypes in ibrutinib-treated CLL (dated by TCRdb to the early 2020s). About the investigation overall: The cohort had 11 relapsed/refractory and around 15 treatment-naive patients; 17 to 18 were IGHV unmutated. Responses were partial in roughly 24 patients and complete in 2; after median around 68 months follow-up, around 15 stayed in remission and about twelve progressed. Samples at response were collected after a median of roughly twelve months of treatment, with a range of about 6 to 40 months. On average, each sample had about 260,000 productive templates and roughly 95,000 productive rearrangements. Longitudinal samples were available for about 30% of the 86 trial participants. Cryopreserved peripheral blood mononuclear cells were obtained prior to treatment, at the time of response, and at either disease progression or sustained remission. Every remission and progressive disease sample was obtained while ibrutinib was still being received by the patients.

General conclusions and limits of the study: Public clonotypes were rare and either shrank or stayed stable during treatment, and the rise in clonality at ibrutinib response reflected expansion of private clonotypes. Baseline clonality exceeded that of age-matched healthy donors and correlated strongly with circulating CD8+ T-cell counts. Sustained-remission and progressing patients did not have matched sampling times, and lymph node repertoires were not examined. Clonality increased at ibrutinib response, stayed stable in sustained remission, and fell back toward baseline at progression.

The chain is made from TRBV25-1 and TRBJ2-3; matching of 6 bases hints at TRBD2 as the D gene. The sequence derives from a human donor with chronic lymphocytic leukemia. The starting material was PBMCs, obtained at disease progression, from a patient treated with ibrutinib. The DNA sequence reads TGTGCCAGCAGTGAACGGGAGACTAGGGACACAGATACGCAGTATTTT. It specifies CASSERETRDTDTQYF. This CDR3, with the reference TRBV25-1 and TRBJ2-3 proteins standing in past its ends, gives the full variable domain EADIYQTPRYLVIGTGKKITLECSQTMGHDKMYWYQQDPGMELHLIHYSYGVNSTEKGDLSSESTVSRIRTEHFPLTLESARPSHTSQYLCASSERETRDTDTQYFGPGTRLTVL.